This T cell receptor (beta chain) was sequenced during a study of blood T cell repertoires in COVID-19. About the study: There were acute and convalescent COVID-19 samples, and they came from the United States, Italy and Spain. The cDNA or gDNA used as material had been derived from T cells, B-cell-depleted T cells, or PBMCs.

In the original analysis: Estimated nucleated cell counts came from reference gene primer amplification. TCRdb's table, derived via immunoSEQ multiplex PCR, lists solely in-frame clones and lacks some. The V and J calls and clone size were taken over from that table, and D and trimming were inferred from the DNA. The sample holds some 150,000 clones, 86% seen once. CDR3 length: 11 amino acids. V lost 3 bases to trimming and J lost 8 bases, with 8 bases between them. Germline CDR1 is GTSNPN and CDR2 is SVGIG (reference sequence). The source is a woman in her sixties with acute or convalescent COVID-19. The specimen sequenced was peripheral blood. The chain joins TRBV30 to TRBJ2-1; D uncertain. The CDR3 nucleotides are TGTGCCTGGAGAAGCTTTGATGAGCAGTTCTTC. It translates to CAWRSFDEQFF.